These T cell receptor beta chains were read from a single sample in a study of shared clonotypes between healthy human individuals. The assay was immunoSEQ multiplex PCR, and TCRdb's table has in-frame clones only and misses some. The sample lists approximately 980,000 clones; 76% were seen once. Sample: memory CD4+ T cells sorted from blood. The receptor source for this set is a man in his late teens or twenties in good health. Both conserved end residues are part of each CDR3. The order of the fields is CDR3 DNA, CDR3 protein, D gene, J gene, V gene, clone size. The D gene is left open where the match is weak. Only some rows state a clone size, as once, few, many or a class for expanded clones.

cdr3_nt: TGTGCCAGCAGCTTAGGCCAGAGGGAACAGCCCCAGCATTTT; cdr3_aa: CASSLGQREQPQHF; d_call: NA; j_call: TRBJ1-5; v_call: TRBV13; clone_size: NA
cdr3_nt: TGCAGCGTTGCCCCAGGGGGCGAGCAGTACTTC; cdr3_aa: CSVAPGGEQYF; d_call: TRBD1; j_call: TRBJ2-7; v_call: TRBV29-1; clone_size: NA
cdr3_nt: TGTGCCAGCGATAGGTGGGAGGTGGACGGGGAGCTGTTTTTT; cdr3_aa: CASDRWEVDGELFF; d_call: NA; j_call: TRBJ2-2; v_call: TRBV21-1; clone_size: NA
cdr3_nt: TGCGCCAGCAGCCCCTTTGTTAGTAAGGGAACTGAAGCTTTCTTT; cdr3_aa: CASSPFVSKGTEAFF; d_call: NA; j_call: TRBJ1-1; v_call: TRBV5-1; clone_size: once
cdr3_nt: TGTGCCAGCAGCTACCGGGACAGGGAAAACTATGGCTACACCTTC; cdr3_aa: CASSYRDRENYGYTF; d_call: TRBD1; j_call: TRBJ1-2; v_call: TRBV5-6; clone_size: NA
cdr3_nt: TGTGCCATCCGATCTGGGGGGTCGGAGACCCAGTACTTC; cdr3_aa: CAIRSGGSETQYF; d_call: NA; j_call: TRBJ2-5; v_call: TRBV10-3; clone_size: NA
cdr3_nt: TGTGCCACCCGGTGGGGGAACACCGGGGAGCTGTTTTTT; cdr3_aa: CATRWGNTGELFF; d_call: NA; j_call: TRBJ2-2; v_call: TRBV2; clone_size: NA
cdr3_nt: TGTGCCAGCAAGGCGGGGGGGAGGACAGATACGCAGTATTTT; cdr3_aa: CASKAGGRTDTQYF; d_call: TRBD2; j_call: TRBJ2-3; v_call: TRBV27; clone_size: NA
cdr3_nt: TGTGCCAGCAGCTTAGGGCTAGCGAGCAACAATGAGCAGTTCTTC; cdr3_aa: CASSLGLASNNEQFF; d_call: NA; j_call: TRBJ2-1; v_call: TRBV13; clone_size: NA
cdr3_nt: TGCGCCAGCAGCTCTGGCGCCGGGAACTCCTACGAGCAGTACTTC; cdr3_aa: CASSSGAGNSYEQYF; d_call: NA; j_call: TRBJ2-7; v_call: TRBV5-1; clone_size: few
cdr3_nt: TGTGCCAGCAGCAGGCCCGGCTCTCCCTCCTACGAGCAGTACTTC; cdr3_aa: CASSRPGSPSYEQYF; d_call: NA; j_call: TRBJ2-7; v_call: TRBV7-2; clone_size: NA
cdr3_nt: TGCGCCAGCAGCCAGAGTAGCGGGAGCACAGATACGCAGTATTTT; cdr3_aa: CASSQSSGSTDTQYF; d_call: TRBD2; j_call: TRBJ2-3; v_call: TRBV4-3; clone_size: NA
cdr3_nt: TGTGCCAGCAGTTCTTACAGGTTGGGAAGGGGGACTGAAGCTTTCTTT; cdr3_aa: CASSSYRLGRGTEAFF; d_call: NA; j_call: TRBJ1-1; v_call: TRBV27; clone_size: few
cdr3_nt: TGTGCCAGCAGCCAATATCCCTCGCAGCAGTACTTC; cdr3_aa: CASSQYPSQQYF; d_call: NA; j_call: TRBJ2-7; v_call: TRBV14; clone_size: NA
cdr3_nt: TGCAGCGCCGGACAGAGCTCCTACGAGCAGTACTTC; cdr3_aa: CSAGQSSYEQYF; d_call: NA; j_call: TRBJ2-7; v_call: TRBV29-1; clone_size: NA
cdr3_nt: TGTGCCAGCAGTTTGACCGCCCTTGGACAGGGGGAACTGTTTTTT; cdr3_aa: CASSLTALGQGELFF; d_call: TRBD1; j_call: TRBJ1-4; v_call: TRBV28; clone_size: NA
cdr3_nt: TGTGCCAGCACGAACTGGGGTAGCAATCAGCCCCAGCATTTT; cdr3_aa: CASTNWGSNQPQHF; d_call: NA; j_call: TRBJ1-5; v_call: TRBV6-4; clone_size: NA
cdr3_nt: TGTGCCAGCGGCCCCTTTAACACCGGGGAGCTGTTTTTT; cdr3_aa: CASGPFNTGELFF; d_call: NA; j_call: TRBJ2-2; v_call: TRBV27; clone_size: few
cdr3_nt: TGTGCCAGCAGCCAAAGGGGGGGGGAGTCCCACGAGCAGTACTTC; cdr3_aa: CASSQRGGESHEQYF; d_call: NA; j_call: TRBJ2-7; v_call: TRBV5-4; clone_size: NA
cdr3_nt: TGCAGCGTTCGTGGGGCGGGGGGCACTGAAGCTTTCTTT; cdr3_aa: CSVRGAGGTEAFF; d_call: NA; j_call: TRBJ1-1; v_call: TRBV29-1; clone_size: NA
cdr3_nt: TGTGCCTGGAGTCCGCCCGGGATCAATCAGCCCCAGCATTTT; cdr3_aa: CAWSPPGINQPQHF; d_call: NA; j_call: TRBJ1-5; v_call: TRBV30; clone_size: few
cdr3_nt: TGTGCCAGCAGTTCCCCCGGGACGGAATACGAGCAGTACTTC; cdr3_aa: CASSSPGTEYEQYF; d_call: NA; j_call: TRBJ2-7; v_call: TRBV28; clone_size: NA
cdr3_nt: TGTGCCAGCAGTGAGCTACAGGGGGGCTACACCTTC; cdr3_aa: CASSELQGGYTF; d_call: TRBD1; j_call: TRBJ1-2; v_call: TRBV6-1; clone_size: NA